Sequencing of this T cell receptor (beta chain) was carried out in a study of neurological immune-mediated disorders (dated by TCRdb to the late 2010s). General notes on the study: The study compared peripheral blood TCR-beta repertoires of HTLV-I-associated myelopathy (HAM/TSP) patients, multiple sclerosis patients and healthy controls using UMI-based sequencing. Alongside PBMC samples, the set of some 98 TCR-beta libraries contained longitudinal samples, technical triplicates, and paired CD4+ and CD8+ T-cell subsets that had been sorted. Of the approximately 70 subjects in the cohort, some 15 were HAM/TSP patients, roughly 35 were multiple sclerosis patients, and 20 were healthy controls.

What the study reported, not specific to this receptor: TCR clonal expansion was greatest in HAM/TSP patients and smallest in MS patients, who ranked below even healthy controls. No identical CDR3 amino acid sequences were shared among expanded clones across subjects, suggesting private TCR-beta repertoires in all groups.

For unsorted PBMC libraries, 2 million PBMCs were used after storage in RNAlater at -80 degrees C until RNA extraction. Peripheral blood was subjected to Ficoll-Hypaque density gradient centrifugation to isolate PBMCs, which were then cryopreserved in liquid nitrogen. This clonotype was detected many times. The antigen it binds to is not known. Within one base of it there is no much larger clone, and no base qualities were kept. cDNA synthesis used template-switch 5'RACE with a primer carrying a 10-nucleotide random unique molecular identifier tagging each TCR transcript. Every sequencing run yielded over 200 million TCR-beta sequences covering 15-18 subjects. The RNeasy kit was used to extract total RNA. The KAPA Real-time Library Amplification kit was used to amplify TCR-beta VDJ regions with primers targeting the TCR constant region and the 5'RACE anchor. A first PCR added sample indexes and Illumina adaptors, after which a second PCR increased the library yield. After Ampure bead purification, the roughly 650 bp TCR product was size-selected on a 2% E-gel SizeSelection system. Before pooling, libraries had their quality checked on a Bioanalyzer, their concentration measured with Qubit, and their quantity determined with the Kapa Library Quantification kit. Libraries were sequenced paired-end 2 x 150 bp on an Illumina HiSeq 2500. To increase sequence diversity, about 24-32% phiX was spiked into each library pool. The published analysis was carried out like this. The UMI-based MiGEC pipeline processed quality-filtered reads and removed over 85% of raw TCR sequences during error correction. IMGT germline references were used for alignment of VDJ genes, and clonotypes were defined by a unique CDR3 amino acid sequence together with V-J genes. Clonal expansion, Shannon diversity and CDR3 relatedness (CalcPairwiseDistances, ClusterSamples) were evaluated with VDJtools, and phylogenetic trees were built with CLCbio workbench. Clones with at least 8 unique UMIs were defined as expanded, with this threshold being based on coefficient-of-variation modelling across technical triplicates. In TCRdb, the public reads were trimmed at Q25 with fastp and aligned with MiXCR, with productive beta chains retained. Each CDR3 protein appears once, grouped with its most common genes and DNA. These V and J calls derive from TCRdb rather than the authors' analysis. Here the sample has tens of thousands of distinct CDR3 sequences; 9% to 12% occur a single time. Clones ranked in the top ten supply 21% of the sample.

Sequenced input: PBMCs. The TCR sequence derives from a woman between 40 and 50 years old with HTLV-1-associated myelopathy (HAM/TSP).

The bases read TGTGCCAGCAGCCATCCAGGGAGCTATAGCAATCAGCCCCAGCATTTT. This yields the protein CASSHPGSYSNQPQHF. The chain was built from TRBV6-2 or TRBV6-3 and TRBJ1-5; the D segment could be TRBD1, given 5 matching bases. The trim is 6 bases for V and 0 bases for J, with a gap of 15 bases between the germline ends. Its CDR3 holds 16 amino acids, cysteine through phenylalanine. The DNA shown is the 48-base CDR3, in frame from base 1. Based on the germline V gene, the CDR1 and CDR2 sequences are MNHEY and SVGEGT.